This section outlines one T cell receptor beta chain sequence together with its context. This clone has just a few counts. Its antigen specificity is not known. No per-base quality is available; no much larger clone lies one base away. The entire amount of isolated RNA was reverse transcribed using the High Capacity cDNA Reverse Transcription Kit, so the sequenced TCRB transcripts were expressed ones. Deep immunoSEQ sequencing was applied to naive, central memory and regulatory T cell samples, giving an average of around 3.8 million total reads per sample. After sorted cells were lysed in RLT buffer, RNA was extracted with DNase-treated RNeasy Micro or Mini kits, with the choice depending on cell number. Each cell subset was processed separately to prevent cross-contamination, with patient and healthy donor samples processed together. TCRB sequences were amplified from cDNA with the immunoSEQ multiplex PCR, producing 87-bp fragments spanning the CDR3 region. The amplicons were sequenced using the Illumina HiSeq platform. The original methods were these. Synthetic template baselines were used to correct PCR bias computationally, reads within Hamming distance 2 were collapsed, and singletons that could not be merged were discarded. Reads were aligned against IMGT to assign V, D and J genes, CDR3 length and insertions or deletions at six rearrangement sites. Clonotype counts were normalized to sorted cell number within each subset before computing true diversity and Gini coefficients with the tcR R package. The overlap coefficient, calculated on TCRB nucleotide sequences, was used to quantify repertoire sharing. Imported from immuneACCESS, the table was reduced by TCRdb to in-frame sequences with V and J called. These copies leave out some clones; in studies compared against another copy, an unresolved V gene accounts for under half, and the cause of the remainder is not known. V, J and clone size are taken as reported in that table, and D and trimming were inferred from the DNA itself. The sample has about 180,000 clones on record, around 8% of them singletons. In total, the top ten clones hold around 0.94% of the sample.

These data originate in a study of beta chain features in type 1 diabetes (dated by TCRdb to between 2017 and 2018). For the wider study: Mean age, gender distribution, total cell number and subset yield did not differ between patients and healthy donors. A total of about 100 million sorted cells were examined across all samples, and RNA yield correlated strongly with the number of cells per subset. In the study, recently diagnosed type 1 diabetes patients and matched healthy donors were compared on the TCRB repertoires of their sorted circulating CD4+ T cell subsets. Naive and central memory subsets were obtained from all 28 donors, but regulatory and stem cell-like memory subsets were isolated from only 8 patients and about 8 healthy donors. Results and caveats for the whole study, not just this receptor: Shorter templates might be favored by PCR, yet because patient and control samples were amplified and corrected together, any such skew would affect both groups equally. In all four CD4+ subsets, TCRB CDR3 length was moderately but significantly shorter in type 1 diabetes patients. Because cDNA rather than genomic DNA was sequenced, highly expressing activated cells could have been over-represented, although no difference in activation and CD3 levels was found between groups. Because the HLA sub-analyses included only small numbers of individuals, any influence of HLA type on TCRB rearrangement was left unresolved. Naive, central memory and regulatory TCRB repertoires appeared to be more similar among patients than among healthy donors. Patients with type 1 diabetes made fewer insertions and deleted more nucleotides at VDJ recombination sites, implying thymic rearrangement abnormalities.

From each donor, a single peripheral blood sample of around 0.12 L on average was drawn into heparinised tubes. Naive, central memory, regulatory and stem cell-like memory CD4+ T cells were sorted on a BD FACSAria II using a panel including CD45RO, CCR7, CD25, CD127, CD95 and CD27. All sorted populations exceeded 95% purity. PBMCs were isolated right away by Lymphoprep density gradient centrifugation and were stained directly, without culture. To minimize batch effects, samples were stained and sorted in pairs, one healthy donor with one patient per experiment. The receptor comes from a woman aged 40 to 50 with type 1 diabetes. The specimen was central memory CD4+ T cells from blood.

Here is the DNA: TGTGCCAGCAGCTTGGGGGGAGGTGATGAAAAACTGTTTTTT. The translation is CASSLGGGDEKLFF. Rearrangement joined TRBV5-4 to TRBJ1-4; the D gene is unclear. Including the terminal cysteine and phenylalanine, the CDR3 comprises 14 residues. This entry keeps only the CDR3 DNA: 42 bases, framed from base 1. The junction carries 9 bases between V and J, which are trimmed by 0 bases and 6 bases respectively. Sequences SGHNT (CDR1) and YYREEE (CDR2) are obtained from the germline V gene (reference sequence).